A single sample gave rise to the 8 T cell receptor beta chains below, sequenced in a study of shared clonotypes between healthy human individuals. TCRdb keeps only in-frame clones here, not all; method: immunoSEQ multiplex PCR. Here the sample spans around 600,000 clones, around 97% being singletons. Sequenced material: naive CD4+ T cells sorted from blood. As to subset: CD45RA+ positively selected. The receptors originated from a woman aged 25 to 39 in good health.

This clone came up once. The chain employs TRBV5-1 and TRBJ2-1; 11 nucleotides agree with TRBD2. The CDR3 consists of 13 residues. Per the germline V gene, CDR1 is SGHRS and CDR2 is YFSETQ. The ends lost 8 bases at V and 7 bases at J; junction bases unmatched: 5. For the CDR3, the DNA is TGCGCCAGTCGGACTAGCGGGTATAATGAGCAGTTCTTC. Translated, it gives CASRTSGYNEQFF. Combining the CDR3 with reference TRBV5-1 and TRBJ2-1 gives the whole variable domain KAGVTQTPRYLIKTRGQQVTLSCSPISGHRSVSWYQQTPGQGLQFLFEYFSETQRNKGNFPGRFSGRQFSNSRSEMNVSTLELGDSALYLCASRTSGYNEQFFGPGTRLTVL.

This chain uses TRBV28 with TRBJ2-7, with unresolved D. Germline V gene data show CDR1 as MDHEN and CDR2 as SYDVKM. Trimming took off 3 bases at V and 9 bases at J, with 12 bases between the two ends. The CDR3 spans 12 residues. CDR3 loop: CASSLRPQVQYF. As DNA, the CDR3 is TGTGCCAGCAGTTTGAGGCCCCAAGTGCAGTACTTC.

As for this clone: Other DNA sequences within the sample encode an identical CDR3. J is TRBJ2-7 and V is TRBV18; no clear D. The CDR3 length is 12 residues. V lost 1 base and J 4 bases, leaving 5 bases between the germline ends. Germline loops: CDR1 KGHSH, CDR2 LQKENI. The CDR3 bases are TGTGCCAGCTCACCACGAGGTTACGAGCAGTACTTC. It encodes CASSPRGYEQYF.

The chain recombines TRBV18 with TRBJ1-1; D remains unclear. Germline lookup yields CDR1 KGHSH and CDR2 LQKENI. The CDR3 sequence is 13 residues long. V was pared by 0 bases and J by 5 bases, with 7 bases between. This chain's CDR3 is CASSPPLGTEAFF. CDR3 DNA sequence: TGTGCCAGCTCACCACCTCTGGGGACTGAAGCTTTCTTT.

This chain uses TRBV7-7 with TRBJ2-5, with D perhaps matching TRBD1 (6 bases). CDR1 and CDR2 from the germline V gene are SSHAT and FNYEAQ (reference sequence). The germline V and J ends were trimmed by 5 bases and 4 bases, with 23 bases remaining between them. CDR3 length: 17 amino acids. The CDR3 coding sequence is TGTGCCAGCAGCCAGGGACACCCGAGCTTTAGGGGAGAGACCCAGTACTTC. Protein product: CASSQGHPSFRGETQYF.

The V and J genes are TRBV2 and TRBJ1-3; possible D gene TRBD1, 6 bases. The CDR3 consists of 15 residues. Looked up from germline, CDR1 is SNHLY and CDR2 is FYNNEI. V was trimmed by 7 bases and J by 0 bases, leaving 13 bases between them. CDR3 sequence reads: CASTKDSPSGNTIYF. In nucleotides, the CDR3 is TGTGCCAGCACTAAGGACAGCCCCTCTGGAAACACCATATATTTT.

This clone came up once. CDR3 sequence (DNA): TGTGCCAGCAGCCCCCTAACAGGGGGAGCTTTCTTT. Amino acid sequence: CASSPLTGGAFF. The chain is built from TRBV5-6 and TRBJ1-1, with 8 bases identical to TRBD1. The length of the CDR3 is 12 residues. The germline V gene encodes CDR1 SGHDT and CDR2 YYEEEE. V gave up 4 bases and J gave up 10 bases; unmatched junction bases: 6.

The J gene is TRBJ2-7, the V gene TRBV28, with D maybe TRBD2 (6 bases). Looked up from germline, CDR1 is MDHEN and CDR2 is SYDVKM. With 5 bases removed from V and 4 bases from J, the gap between germline ends came to 15 bases. This CDR3 region has 14 residues. The CDR3 here is CASSPGGAVYEQYF. The CDR3, as DNA: TGTGCCAGCAGTCCTGGCGGGGCCGTATACGAGCAGTACTTC.